This T cell receptor (beta chain) was identified during a study of shared clonotypes between healthy human individuals (dated by TCRdb to between 2020 and 2021). Broadly, across the study: The cohort comprised a couple of women and a few men aged 18 to 49 years. The study deeply sequenced blood TCR repertoires of about 5 healthy adults to estimate repertoire size and the extent of clonotype sharing between individuals. To increase sequencing depth and limit assay-specific biases, TCR repertoire library preparation and sequencing were carried out by different laboratories using diverse techniques. Leukapheresis yielded between about 0.94 and 10 billion PBMCs per donor.

Sequences SGHRS (CDR1) and YFSETQ (CDR2) are obtained from the germline V gene. The CDR3 holds 15 amino acids from the cysteine to the phenylalanine. Just CDR3 DNA is preserved here, 45 bases in frame from base 1. From V the trimming removes 0 bases and from J it removes 8 bases, while the gene matches leave 8 bases of the junction unaccounted for. Concerning this clone: The specificity of this receptor is unknown. No much larger clonotype is one base removed from it; base qualities were not supplied.

Here is what the overall study found, with its caveats: Pairwise subsampling indicated that sequencing depth was expected to affect the degree of clonotype sharing among donors. Sampling was restricted to blood, and TCR repertoires in tissue are likely to differ from TCR repertoires in blood. Because the study included a small number of donors, the genetic and exposure-history diversity represented was limited.

The donors were healthy, HIV-negative adults with no recently reported acute infections or vaccinations. Every donor was a Caucasian adult residing in Nashville, Tennessee, USA. In the unsorted samples, 85 million to 100 million PBMCs were counted, and genomic DNA was extracted using the QIAamp DNA Blood Mini kit. Blood was collected by leukapheresis, and PBMCs were isolated by Ficoll-Histopaque density gradient centrifugation and then cryopreserved in liquid nitrogen vapor phase. TCR CDR3 regions were amplified from genomic DNA by multiplex PCR using the deep immunoSEQ assay. Extracted genomic DNA from each cell subset was spread evenly across all wells of several immunoSEQ 96-well plates, with each plate serving as a replicate. Each replicate PCR for unsorted PBMC received roughly 290 ng genomic DNA, equal to 30,000 to 35,000 T cell genomes. Unsorted PBMC genomic DNA was sequenced across ten immunoSEQ deep assay plates. Purified libraries were measured with a Qubit 3.0 fluorometer, size-checked on a Bioanalyzer 2100, and measured again with the KAPA Library Quantification kit. A separate single-read 150-cycle Illumina NextSeq 550 flow cell was used to sequence each immunoSEQ 96-well plate. On the study's bioinformatics: Because the immunoSEQ output held only junctional sequences and lacked quality scores, the filtering could not match the filtering applied to full-length reads. To assign V/J genes and CDR3, sequences were annotated using PyIR, a Python wrapper for IgBLAST v1.9, with IMGT germline references. Reads with weak V/J assignments (E-value above 1e-6), missing CDR3, stop codons, out-of-frame junctions, or ambiguous translated residues were removed. V3J clonotypes were defined as sequences sharing an identical inferred V gene, J gene, and CDR3 amino acid sequence. Percentage overlap between repertoires was computed as shared unique clonotypes divided by the size of the smaller repertoire. RTK rarefaction, the Chao1 estimator, and Recon v2.1 estimates of unobserved clonotypes were used to assess repertoire richness. TCRdb limited this immuneACCESS table to in-frame rearrangements with V and J called. A share of clones is missing; checked studies link under half to unresolved V genes, and the rest is unexplained. That table furnishes V, J and clone size, whereas the DNA furnished D and trimming. This sample has about 490,000 clones in its table, and 70% to 80% of those were observed once. The ten largest make up 13% of the sample.

The sequence joins TRBV5-1 to TRBJ2-1, with 7 middle bases fitting TRBD2. The clonotype comes from a woman in her thirties or forties in good health. Some clones in this sample may be carry-over from other donors' samples. Sequences were obtained from PBMCs. The DNA sequence reads TGCGCCAGCAGCTTGGGGGCGACTAGCAGCGATGAGCAGTTCTTC. Its coded protein is CASSLGATSSDEQFF.